The sequence of this TCR beta chain was determined in a study of T cells in Graves' hyperthyroidism and ophthalmopathy. Study-level results: A 13 V-J model separated ophthalmopathy from stable hyperthyroidism.

On this clonotype itself: Antigen specificity is unknown.

Exclusions: uncontrolled infection, other autoimmune disease, pregnancy, lactation. Orbital computed tomography and thyroid ultrasound, together with serum TRAb and thyroxine and clinical symptoms, were used for diagnoses. PBMCs were obtained from approximately 9.2 ml fresh peripheral blood. CDR1 is MGHRA and CDR2 is YSYEKL in the germline V gene. After removal of 3 bases from V and 2 bases from J, the junction contained 7 bases not matched to a gene. The CDR3 runs to 17 residues. Researchers took RNA transcripts and amplified the TCR beta CDR3 regions from them. The HTBI primer set drove a first-round RT-PCR of the TCR CDR3. TCRdb called the multiplex PCR reads again in MiXCR, with one record for every CDR3 protein. The profile shows about 700,000 distinct CDR3 sequences, around 15% of them singletons.

The genes are TRBV4-1 and TRBJ2-1, with TRBD2 matching 10 bases. This clonotype was obtained from a woman between 18 and 30 years old with Graves' hyperthyroidism. Sequenced input: blood. Here the CDR3 reads CASSHSTSGIAYNEQFF. Written as DNA, the CDR3 is TGCGCCAGCAGCCACTCAACTAGCGGGATTGCCTACAATGAGCAGTTCTTC.